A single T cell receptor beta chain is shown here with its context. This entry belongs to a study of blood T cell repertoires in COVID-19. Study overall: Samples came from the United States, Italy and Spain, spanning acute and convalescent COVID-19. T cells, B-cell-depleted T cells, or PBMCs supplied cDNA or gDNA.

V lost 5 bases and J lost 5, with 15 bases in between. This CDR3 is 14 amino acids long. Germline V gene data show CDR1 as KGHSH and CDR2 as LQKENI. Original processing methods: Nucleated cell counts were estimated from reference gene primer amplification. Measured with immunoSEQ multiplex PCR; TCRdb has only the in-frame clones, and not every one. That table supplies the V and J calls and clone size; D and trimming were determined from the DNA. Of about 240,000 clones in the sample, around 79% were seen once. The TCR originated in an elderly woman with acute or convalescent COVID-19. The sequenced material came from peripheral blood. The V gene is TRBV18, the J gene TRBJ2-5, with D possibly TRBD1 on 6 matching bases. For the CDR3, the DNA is TGTGCCAGCTCAAATACAGGGTTTGAGGAGACCCAGTACTTC. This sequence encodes CASSNTGFEETQYF.